The 12 T cell receptor beta chains in this list originate from one sample, sequenced in a study of Graves' ophthalmopathy and Graves' hyperthyroidism. Amplification of the TCR beta CDR3 regions used RNA transcripts (as template). HTBI-primed RT-PCR formed the first round, and a multiplex PCR formed the second. Using its own MiXCR run on the multiplex PCR reads, TCRdb lists one record per CDR3 protein. In the table there are about 39,000 distinct CDR3 sequences, roughly 50% of which are singletons. Sequencing was performed on peripheral blood. Every receptor here comes from an adult woman with stable Graves' hyperthyroidism.

V and J are TRBV7-9 and TRBJ1-5; tentatively, D is TRBD1 (6 bases). This CDR3 has 14 amino acids. V was cut by 4 bases and J by 6 bases, with 13 bases left in between. Per the germline V gene, CDR1 is SEHNR and CDR2 is FQNEAQ (reference sequence). The CDR3 coding sequence is TGTGCCAGCAGCTCGACAGGAACGGTTCAGCCCCAGCATTTT. Its translation is CASSSTGTVQPQHF.

This clonotype is classed as medium-sized. The rearrangement uses TRBV10-3 and TRBJ1-4; TRBD1 aligns across 7 bases. Germline V gene data show CDR1 as ENHRY and CDR2 as SYGVKD. Germline trimming cut 10 bases from V and 0 bases from J; bases unmatched to any gene: 5. The CDR3 loop spans 14 amino acids. The CDR3 region has the DNA TGTGCCACAGGGACAGTTGCAACTAATGAAAAACTGTTTTTT. Translating gives CATGTVATNEKLFF.

In this sample, this clonotype turned up a few times. V is TRBV5-4 and J is TRBJ2-3; 9 bases match TRBD1. The trim removed 0 bases at V and 0 bases at J, leaving 2 bases unmatched. Germline CDR1 SGHNT, CDR2 YYREEE (reference sequence). This CDR3 has 16 residues. The CDR3 here is CASSLGGQGSTDTQYF. CDR3 nucleotides: TGTGCCAGCAGCTTGGGGGGACAGGGAAGCACAGATACGCAGTATTTT.

This chain uses TRBV2 with TRBJ1-3; D might be TRBD1 (6 bases). CDR1 and CDR2 from the germline V gene are SNHLY and FYNNEI. This CDR3 is 16 amino acids long. The V end was cut by 8 bases, the J end by 4 bases, with 21 bases between. This chain's CDR3 is CASEDSGRGAGNTIYF. Written as DNA, the CDR3 is TGTGCCAGCGAGGACTCGGGCAGGGGAGCAGGAAACACCATATATTTT.

There are a few counts of this clonotype. The chain carries TRBV13 and TRBJ2-5, with 8 bases lining up with TRBD1. Losses at the gene ends were 5 bases for V and 5 bases for J; bases not matched to a gene: 7. CDR1 and CDR2 (germline): PRHDT, FYEKMQ (reference sequence). This CDR3 spans 14 amino acids. The CDR3: CASSPDRVGETQYF. DNA of the CDR3: TGTGCCAGCAGCCCGGACAGGGTCGGGGAGACCCAGTACTTC. Full variable domain (missing parts from reference TRBV13 and TRBJ2-5): AAGVIQSPRHLIKEKRETATLKCYPIPRHDTVYWYQQGPGQDPQFLISFYEKMQSDKGSIPDRFSAQQFSDYHSELNMSSLELGDSALYFCASSPDRVGETQYFGPGTRLLVL.

This clonotype was recorded at least ten times. This chain links TRBV7-8 with TRBJ1-1; TRBD1 aligns across 10 bases. The ends lost 1 base at V and 9 bases at J; junction bases unmatched: 5. The germline V gene encodes CDR1 SGHVS and CDR2 FQNEAQ. This CDR3 has 14 residues. CDR3 coding DNA: TGTGCCAGCAGCTTAGGAGGACAGGGGGGCAAAGCTTTCTTT. Translated, it gives CASSLGGQGGKAFF.

Only a few counts were recorded for this clonotype. This chain uses TRBV20-1 with TRBJ2-2; the match to TRBD2 covers 13 bases. Germline V gene lookup returns CDR1 DFQATT and CDR2 SNEGSKA (reference sequence). CDR3 length: 17 residues. With 1 base clipped from V and 4 bases from J, the junction kept 6 bases outside the gene matches. CDR3 nucleotides: TGCAGTGCTAGAGGGGGGACTAGCGGGGCGGGCACCGGGGAGCTGTTTTTT. Translating gives CSARGGTSGAGTGELFF.

On this clonotype itself: The final CDR3 position lacks the conserved phenylalanine or tryptophan, pointing to a likely read error. The chain employs TRBV11-3 and TRBJ2-7, with 7 nucleotides matching TRBD1. CDR1 is SGHNT, CDR2 YENEEA, per germline. CDR3 length: 14 amino acids. Written as DNA, the CDR3 is TGTGCCAGTAGCTCCGGGACAGCTAACTACGAGCAGTACTCC. Translating it yields CASSSGTANYEQYS.

This clonotype was seen ten or more times. The chain employs TRBV28 and TRBJ2-7; perhaps TRBD2 as D (6 bases). The CDR3 has 13 residues. CDR1 and CDR2 (germline): MDHEN, SYDVKM. V was pared by 4 bases and J by 3 bases, with 10 bases between. The CDR3 DNA reads as TGTGCCAGCAGTTGGACTACCAGCTACGAGCAGTACTTC. Its translation: CASSWTTSYEQYF.

The chain uses TRBV20-1 and TRBJ1-1; 7 nucleotides line up with TRBD1. The CDR3 loop spans 14 amino acids. Germline trimming cut 3 bases from V and 1 base from J; bases unmatched to any gene: 5. Germline-derived CDR1 and CDR2 are DFQATT and SNEGSKA (reference sequence). The CDR3 loop reads CSARGDRQNTEAFF. The CDR3 region has the DNA TGCAGTGCTAGGGGGGACAGACAGAACACTGAAGCTTTCTTT.

The chain combines TRBV25-1 with TRBJ1-2, with D perhaps matching TRBD1 (5 bases). Trimming stripped 5 bases from V and 6 bases from J, with 22 bases between. The CDR3 spans 16 residues. Per germline, CDR1 MGHDK and CDR2 SYGVNS. The CDR3 DNA is TGTGCCAGCAGTTCCTACGACAGCCTCCCTTTTCATGGCTACACCTTC. Its translation is CASSSYDSLPFHGYTF.

This rearrangement joins TRBV4-3 to TRBJ2-5; D call uncertain. V shed 1 base and J shed 1 base, with 19 bases lying between them. This CDR3 has 18 amino acids. The germline CDR1 and CDR2 sequences are LGHNA and YSLEER. In DNA form, the CDR3 reads TGCGCCAGCAGCCAAGCAGAGGTGGCTATTGGGTTCCAAGAGACCCAGTACTTC. It translates to CASSQAEVAIGFQETQYF.